The 31 T cell receptor beta chains listed next were all sequenced from one sample in a study of T cell responses to AZD1222 COVID-19 vaccine. Assay: immunoSEQ multiplex PCR; the TCRdb copy retains only in-frame clones and omits some. The table shows 100,000 to 140,000 clones, with about 85% occurring only once. The material was peripheral blood, obtained 28 days after the second AZD1222 dose. The receptors come from an adult who received the AZD1222 COVID-19 vaccine.

This sequence joins TRBV29-1 and TRBJ2-2, with 9 bases aligning to TRBD1. Trimming at V came to 6 bases and at J to 3 bases, leaving 2 bases not matched to a gene. The germline V gene has CDR1 SQVTM and CDR2 ANQGSEA. The CDR3 is 13 residues long. The CDR3 DNA is TGCAGCGTGGGACAGGGATACACCGGGGAGCTGTTTTTT. It is translated as CSVGQGYTGELFF.

The CDR3, as DNA: TGTGCCAGCAGCGTAGGCCAGGGGAGCTCTGGAAACACCATATATTTT. It is translated as CASSVGQGSSGNTIYF. This chain uses TRBV9 with TRBJ1-3; maybe TRBD1 (6 bases). The CDR3 runs 16 residues. Per the germline V gene, CDR1 is SGDLS and CDR2 is YYNGEE. The ends were cut back, 0 bases at V and 0 bases at J, with 10 bases in the middle.

The chain has TRBV3-1 (or the pseudogene TRBV3-2) and TRBJ1-4; D possibly corresponds to TRBD1 (6 bases). The germline V gene has CDR1 LGHDT and CDR2 YNNKEL (reference sequence). The CDR3 is made up of 17 amino acids. Trimming took off 2 bases at V and 2 bases at J, with 15 bases between the two ends. CDR3 DNA: TGTGCCAGCAGCCAACTCCCTTCAGGGGACACTAATGAAAAACTGTTTTTT. Residues: CASSQLPSGDTNEKLFF.

The chain employs TRBV28 and TRBJ2-1, with 9 bases matching TRBD2. Trimming removed 2 bases from V and 4 bases from J; junction bases left unmatched: 0. Germline loops: CDR1 MDHEN, CDR2 SYDVKM. The CDR3 totals 14 residues. The CDR3 sequence: CASSLGLAYNEQFF. CDR3 DNA: TGTGCCAGCAGTTTAGGACTAGCGTACAATGAGCAGTTCTTC.

The gene calls are TRBV2 and TRBJ1-2; D unresolved. Trimming took off 4 bases at V and 8 bases at J, with 11 bases between the two ends. The CDR3 has 12 amino acids. The germline gives CDR1 SNHLY, CDR2 FYNNEI. CDR3 coding DNA: TGTGCCAGCAGTGTGTTGGCCGAAGGCTACACCTTC. This gives the protein CASSVLAEGYTF.

This chain links TRBV6-5 with TRBJ2-7; 13 nucleotides agree with TRBD2. The junction had 3 bases not matched to a gene; V was cut back by 7 bases and J by 3 bases. This CDR3 has 14 amino acids. Germline V gene data show CDR1 as MNHEY and CDR2 as SVGAGI. CDR3 DNA sequence: TGTGCCAGCACCGGACTAGCGGGGGACTACGAGCAGTACTTC. Translated, it gives CASTGLAGDYEQYF.

This chain links TRBV6-2 or TRBV6-3 with TRBJ1-6; a possible D gene is TRBD1 (5 bases). There are 16 residues in the CDR3. Germline-derived CDR1 and CDR2 are MNHEY and SVGEGT. Deletions cut 4 bases from V and 0 bases from J, with 10 bases between. CDR3 sequence: CASSSLGGSYNSPLHF. The CDR3 nucleotides read TGTGCCAGCAGTTCTTTGGGGGGCTCCTATAATTCACCCCTCCACTTT.

The gene calls are TRBV10-3 and TRBJ2-2, with 7 bases aligning to TRBD1. Per germline, CDR1 ENHRY and CDR2 SYGVKD. V gave up 6 bases and J gave up 0 bases; unmatched junction bases: 4. CDR3 length equals 15 residues. The DNA for the CDR3 is TGTGCCATCAGAAGACAGGGAACGAACACCGGGGAGCTGTTTTTT. Its protein is CAIRRQGTNTGELFF.

V gene TRBV28 combines with J gene TRBJ2-5; no definite D call. The CDR3 contains 15 residues. CDR1 is MDHEN, CDR2 SYDVKM, per germline. V gave up 3 bases and J gave up 2 bases, with 13 bases separating them. This CDR3 reads CASSFFPGLQETQYF. CDR3 in DNA: TGTGCCAGCAGTTTTTTCCCCGGGCTTCAAGAGACCCAGTACTTC. Together with reference TRBV28 and TRBJ2-5, the CDR3 gives the full variable domain: DVKVTQSSRYLVKRTGEKVFLECVQDMDHENMFWYRQDPGLGLRLIYFSYDVKMKEKGDIPEGYSVSREKKERFSLILESASTNQTSMYLCASSFFPGLQETQYFGPGTRLLVL.

The chain couples TRBV27 to TRBJ2-7; 11 nucleotides agree with TRBD1. The germline gives CDR1 MNHEY, CDR2 SMNVEV (reference sequence). V gave up 5 bases and J gave up 1 base; unmatched junction bases: 4. The CDR3 loop spans 15 amino acids. The CDR3 DNA sequence: TGTGCCAGCAGTCGGGACAGGGGGTCGTCCTACGAGCAGTACTTC. As protein: CASSRDRGSSYEQYF.

V usage is TRBV5-1 and J usage is TRBJ1-5; the D is unclear. Germline-derived CDR1 and CDR2 are SGHRS and YFSETQ. The CDR3 has 11 amino acids. Trimming shortened V by 5 bases and J by 3 bases, and 3 bases separated the two germline ends. CDR3 DNA sequence: TGCGCCAGCAGGAACAATCAGCCCCAGCATTTT. This sequence encodes CASRNNQPQHF.

The chain links TRBV7-2 to TRBJ2-4, with a tentative D call TRBD1 (5 bases). Germline V gene lookup returns CDR1 SGHTA and CDR2 FQGNSA. V lost 0 bases to trimming and J lost 7 bases, with 13 bases between them. The CDR3 is 15 amino acids. DNA for the CDR3: TGTGCCAGCAGCTTAGCGGCAGCCCCAGGGAACATTCAGTACTTC. The encoded protein is CASSLAAAPGNIQYF. Supplemented by reference TRBV7-2 and TRBJ2-4, the full variable domain reads GAGVSQSPSNKVTEKGKDVELRCDPISGHTALYWYRQSLGQGLEFLIYFQGNSAPDKSGLPSDRFSAERTGGSVSTLTIQRTQQEDSAVYLCASSLAAAPGNIQYFGAGTRLSVL.

This clone has a single count. The J gene is TRBJ2-3, the V gene TRBV3-1 (or the pseudogene TRBV3-2); D gene unclear. V gave up 1 base and J gave up 0 bases, with 8 bases separating them. Germline V gene lookup returns CDR1 LGHDT and CDR2 YNNKEL (reference sequence). This CDR3 contains 15 residues. The chain's CDR3 is CASSQGPTSTDTQYF. In DNA, the CDR3 is TGTGCCAGCAGCCAAGGTCCTACTAGCACAGATACGCAGTATTTT.

This clone was detected once. The chain carries TRBV7-8 and TRBJ2-5; D perhaps matches TRBD2 (5 bases). Germline values: CDR1 SGHVS, CDR2 FQNEAQ. The germline V and J ends were trimmed by 4 bases and 2 bases, with 11 bases remaining between them. The CDR3 extends over 14 amino acids. The CDR3 DNA reads TGTGCCAGCAGCTACGGACTGATTCAAGAGACCCAGTACTTC. Its protein is CASSYGLIQETQYF.

The chain joins TRBV6-2 or TRBV6-3 to TRBJ2-2; 7 nucleotides align to TRBD1. V shed 6 bases, J shed 0 bases, and the junction held 13 bases outside the gene matches. Germline loops: CDR1 MNHEY, CDR2 SVGEGT. The CDR3 totals 18 residues. DNA of the CDR3: TGTGCCAGCAGCATTTGGACAGGTCCTTTCGCGAACACCGGGGAGCTGTTTTTT. Translating it yields CASSIWTGPFANTGELFF.

This chain uses TRBV2 with TRBJ2-3, with unresolved D. The CDR3 totals 11 residues. The ends were cut back, 6 bases at V and 10 bases at J, with 11 bases in the middle. Germline-derived CDR1 and CDR2 are SNHLY and FYNNEI. CDR3 DNA: TGTGCCAGCAGGGGTGGTCGCCCGCAGTATTTT. Translation gives CASRGGRPQYF.

The rearrangement uses TRBV4-3 and TRBJ2-7; 10 bases agree with TRBD1. The germline V gene encodes CDR1 LGHNA and CDR2 YSLEER. Unmatched junction bases numbered 10, after V lost 0 bases and J lost 2 bases. The CDR3 extends over 18 amino acids. CDR3 amino acids: CASSQDWMSGTGAYEQYF. In DNA, the CDR3 is TGCGCCAGCAGCCAAGATTGGATGTCTGGGACAGGGGCCTACGAGCAGTACTTC.

The genes are TRBV19 and TRBJ1-3; 8 nucleotides agree with TRBD1. After removal of 4 bases from V and 4 bases from J, the junction contained 6 bases not matched to a gene. Germline loops: CDR1 LNHDA, CDR2 SQIVND (reference sequence). This CDR3 comprises 15 residues. For the CDR3, the DNA is TGTGCCAGTAGTACCCGGACAGGGAGCGGAAACACCATATATTTT. Translation: CASSTRTGSGNTIYF.

Only one count was recorded for this clone. This rearrangement joins TRBV4-3 to TRBJ2-7, with 13 bases lining up with TRBD2. In germline, CDR1 is LGHNA, CDR2 YSLEER. This CDR3 spans 15 amino acids. V lost 5 bases and J lost 3; bases outside the gene matches: 4. This CDR3 reads CASSAGLAGVYEQYF. The CDR3 coding sequence is TGCGCCAGCAGCGCAGGACTAGCGGGGGTCTACGAGCAGTACTTC.

V gene TRBV19 combines with J gene TRBJ1-3, with D perhaps matching TRBD1 (5 bases). V was cut by 9 bases and J by 4 bases, with 34 bases left in between. Germline loops: CDR1 LNHDA, CDR2 SQIVND (reference sequence). The CDR3 runs to 20 residues. The CDR3 reads CASHGPTPTGTAEAGNTIYF. The CDR3 nucleotides read TGTGCCAGCCACGGTCCAACCCCCACCGGGACCGCCGAAGCAGGAAACACCATATATTTT.

On this clone itself: The sample contains more than one DNA sequence encoding this CDR3. The chain employs TRBV7-9 and TRBJ1-1; the D is unclear. Germline V gives CDR1 SEHNR, CDR2 FQNEAQ (reference sequence). Trimming cost V 4 bases and J 1 base, with 7 bases left between them. This CDR3 is 13 amino acids long. The DNA of the CDR3 is TGTGCCAGCAGCTCTCAAGGGAACACTGAAGCTTTCTTT. It specifies CASSSQGNTEAFF.

For the CDR3, the DNA is TGTGCCAGCAGCTCTGGGGGAATCGCCTATGGCTACACCTTC. Protein product: CASSSGGIAYGYTF. The chain joins TRBV5-6 to TRBJ1-2; D is perhaps TRBD1 (5 bases). Germline-derived CDR1 and CDR2 are SGHDT and YYEEEE. Trimming took off 3 bases at V and 4 bases at J, with 13 bases between the two ends. The CDR3 contains 14 residues.

The chain joins TRBV25-1 to TRBJ1-6; 7 bases fit TRBD1. V was pared by 3 bases and J by 4 bases, with 0 bases of the junction left unmatched. This CDR3 is 14 amino acids long. Per germline, CDR1 MGHDK and CDR2 SYGVNS. The CDR3 nucleotides read TGTGCCAGCAGTGAGACAGGGTATAATTCACCCCTCCACTTT. Translating gives CASSETGYNSPLHF.

The chain recombines TRBV28 with TRBJ2-7, with D possibly TRBD1 on 5 matching bases. CDR3 length: 15 residues. The V gene's germline CDR1 is MDHEN and CDR2 SYDVKM. The V gene lost 6 bases and the J gene lost 4 bases, with 19 bases spanning the gap. The CDR3 sequence is CASSTIRQGQYEQYF. CDR3 coding DNA: TGTGCCAGCAGCACCATCCGCCAGGGCCAGTACGAGCAGTACTTC. Together with reference TRBV28 and TRBJ2-7, the CDR3 gives the full variable domain: DVKVTQSSRYLVKRTGEKVFLECVQDMDHENMFWYRQDPGLGLRLIYFSYDVKMKEKGDIPEGYSVSREKKERFSLILESASTNQTSMYLCASSTIRQGQYEQYFGPGTRLTVT.

J is TRBJ2-2 and V is TRBV29-1; 9 bases map to TRBD1. CDR3 length: 14 residues. V was pared by 6 bases and J by 6 bases, with 8 bases of the junction left unmatched. CDR1 SQVTM and CDR2 ANQGSEA come from the germline V gene. The CDR3 DNA is TGCAGCGTGTTAGGGACAGGGAAGGCCGGGGAGCTGTTTTTT. Translation gives CSVLGTGKAGELFF.

Notes on this clone: Other DNA sequences in this sample translate to the same CDR3. CDR3 region: CASSLGSGNTIYF. CDR3 nucleotide sequence: TGTGCCAGCAGCTTGGGCTCTGGAAACACCATATATTTT. The chain couples TRBV7-9 to TRBJ1-3; D is unclear. This CDR3 is 13 amino acids long. From germline, CDR1 is SEHNR and CDR2 FQNEAQ (reference sequence). With 3 bases removed from V and 0 bases from J, the gap between germline ends came to 3 bases.

This rearrangement joins TRBV12-3 or TRBV12-4 to TRBJ2-7, with 7 bases that match TRBD2. Trimming removed 6 bases from V and 5 bases from J; junction bases left unmatched: 7. The CDR3 length is 13 residues. This CDR3 reads CASSRSGLDEQYF. For the CDR3, the DNA is TGTGCCAGCAGCCGTAGCGGGTTGGACGAGCAGTACTTC.

The V gene is TRBV2, the J gene TRBJ1-2; TRBD1 matches at 7 bases. There are 16 residues in the CDR3. Germline assignment: CDR1 SNHLY and CDR2 FYNNEI. The ends lost 10 bases at V and 5 bases at J; junction bases unmatched: 19. This chain's CDR3 is CATLGNWAGGVYGYTF. In DNA form, the CDR3 reads TGTGCCACACTGGGGAACTGGGCAGGGGGAGTATATGGCTACACCTTC.

As DNA, the CDR3 is TGTGCCAGCAGCTTGGGCCAGGCTACCTACGAGCAGTACTTC. This gives the protein CASSLGQATYEQYF. The chain employs TRBV5-8 and TRBJ2-7; unclear D gene. The CDR3 is 14 amino acids. Germline-derived CDR1 and CDR2 are SGHTS and YDEGEE. V shed 0 bases and J shed 2 bases, with 9 bases lying between them.

The chain has TRBV10-1 and TRBJ2-2; D is unresolved. Germline-derived CDR1 and CDR2 are WNHNN and SYGVQD (reference sequence). Deletions cut 0 bases from V and 4 bases from J, with 12 bases between. This CDR3 spans 16 amino acids. The CDR3 DNA follows: TGCGCCAGCAGTGAGTCGGGCAGTTCTAGCACCGGGGAGCTGTTTTTT. It encodes CASSESGSSSTGELFF.

This CDR3 reads CASSPVGVRGVHYGYTF. As DNA, the CDR3 is TGTGCCAGCAGCCCGGTAGGCGTAAGGGGAGTTCACTATGGCTACACCTTC. The V call is TRBV7-9, the J call TRBJ1-2; the D gene is possibly TRBD1 (5 bases). Germline V gene data show CDR1 as SEHNR and CDR2 as FQNEAQ (reference sequence). The CDR3 consists of 17 residues. Deletions cut 5 bases from V and 3 bases from J, with 22 bases between.